This T cell receptor (beta chain) was identified during a study of T cells in Graves' hyperthyroidism and ophthalmopathy. CDR3 length equals 15 residues. V lost 4 bases and J lost 10; bases outside the gene matches: 7. Germline V gives CDR1 SGHTA, CDR2 FQGNSA. This clonotype has a count of ten or more. Template material for amplifying TCR beta CDR3 regions consisted of RNA transcripts. The TCR CDR3 was amplified in a first-round RT-PCR using the HTBI primer set. TCRdb re-called the multiplex PCR reads through MiXCR, storing one row per CDR3 protein. The sample includes some 300,000 distinct CDR3 sequences, roughly 19% of them seen just once.

The rearrangement joins TRBV7-2 to TRBJ1-6; 10 positions agree with TRBD1. The sequence was obtained from a man aged 50 to 60 with Graves' ophthalmopathy. Source material: blood. The CDR3, as DNA: TGTGCCAGCAGCTCGGGACAGGGGATTGGGTCACCCCTCCACTTT. This encodes CASSSGQGIGSPLHF.